These 10 T cell receptor beta chains were all obtained from the same sample, sequenced in a study of cytomegalovirus exposure and HLA in healthy donors. Use of 60 Vbeta and 13 Jbeta primers characterized the PCR. Measured with immunoSEQ multiplex PCR; TCRdb has only the in-frame clones, and not every one. The repertoire has just over 200,000 clones, approximately 70% of them found once; the top ten carry roughly 2.5%. Sequenced: PBMCs. The receptors originated from a man between 40 and 49 years old in good health and CMV-seropositive.

The chain is built from TRBV2 and TRBJ2-7, with D perhaps matching TRBD2 (5 bases). The length of the CDR3 is 13 residues. Germline V gene sequence: CDR1 SNHLY, CDR2 FYNNEI. The V gene lost 2 bases and the J gene lost 6 bases, with 11 bases spanning the gap. CDR3 sequence: CASSEWGSVEQYF. The CDR3 coding sequence is TGTGCCAGCAGTGAATGGGGTAGCGTCGAGCAGTACTTC.

As for this clone: A read error may account for a junction end that differs from germline. The rearrangement links TRBV9 to TRBJ2-5, with D perhaps TRBD1 (5 bases). The CDR3 runs to 16 residues. The germline gives CDR1 SGDLS, CDR2 YYNGEE. The DNA for the CDR3 is TGTGCCAGCAGCGTAGGGGTAGGGGTCATCCAAGAGGCCCAGTACTTC. Encoded protein: CASSVGVGVIQEAQYF. Variable domain in full (rest from reference TRBV9 and TRBJ2-5): DSGVTQTPKHLITATGQRVTLRCSPRSGDLSVYWYQQSLDQGLQFLIQYYNGEERAKGNILERFSAQQFPDLHSELNLSSLELGDSALYFCASSVGVGVIQEAQYFGPGTRLLVL.

This chain uses TRBV7-9 with TRBJ1-3, with D perhaps matching TRBD1 (6 bases). The germline CDR1 and CDR2 sequences are SEHNR and FQNEAQ (reference sequence). The CDR3 totals 17 residues. Trimming took off 4 bases at V and 4 bases at J, with 20 bases between the two ends. CDR3 residues: CASSSLGSGVSGNTIYF. The CDR3 region has the DNA TGTGCCAGCAGCTCCTTAGGTTCAGGGGTATCAGGAAACACCATATATTTT.

The rearrangement links TRBV21-1 to TRBJ1-2; whether TRBD1, the table's D call, matches the DNA was not checked. TRBV21-1 is an annotated pseudogene. This CDR3 contains 15 residues. The CDR3 bases are TGTGCCAGCAGCAGACCTACAGGGTCCCGGCATGGCTACACCTTC. This translates into CASSRPTGSRHGYTF.

This CDR3 is CASPPMGGMNTEAFF. The DNA of the CDR3 is TGTGCCAGTCCTCCAATGGGGGGAATGAACACTGAAGCTTTCTTT. The genes are TRBV28 and TRBJ1-1; a possible D gene is TRBD1 (5 bases). CDR1 is MDHEN and CDR2 is SYDVKM in the germline V gene. The CDR3 is made up of 15 amino acids. The germline V and J ends were trimmed by 9 bases and 0 bases, with 17 bases remaining between them.

The chain combines TRBV27 with TRBJ2-5, with D unresolved. The J call may be in error: the DNA end matches TRBJ2-7 better. From germline, CDR1 is MNHEY and CDR2 SMNVEV (reference sequence). The CDR3 covers 13 residues. As DNA, the CDR3 is TGTGCCAGCAGCTCCTCTTTGGGCTACGAGCAGTACTTC. Translation gives CASSSSLGYEQYF.

The sample holds a few counts of this clone. The genes are TRBV5-1 and TRBJ1-6, with D possibly matching TRBD1 (6 bases). Germline lookup yields CDR1 SGHRS and CDR2 YFSETQ. The length of the CDR3 is 15 residues. Trimming shortened V by 0 bases and J by 10 bases, and 14 bases separated the two germline ends. In nucleotides, the CDR3 is TGCGCCAGCAGCTTGGAAAATACAGGGCGATCACCCCTCCACTTT. This codes for CASSLENTGRSPLHF.

The chain recombines TRBV5-1 with TRBJ2-3; 7 bases match TRBD1. J was trimmed by 5 bases and V by 1 base; bases with no gene match: 16. This CDR3 is 18 amino acids long. Per germline, CDR1 SGHRS and CDR2 YFSETQ. The CDR3 protein is CASSLYPQTGAGRDTQYF. In DNA form, the CDR3 reads TGCGCCAGCAGCTTGTATCCCCAAACAGGGGCTGGGAGAGATACGCAGTATTTT. The variable domain in full, completed from reference TRBV5-1 and TRBJ2-3, reads KAGVTQTPRYLIKTRGQQVTLSCSPISGHRSVSWYQQTPGQGLQFLFEYFSETQRNKGNFPGRFSGRQFSNSRSEMNVSTLELGDSALYLCASSLYPQTGAGRDTQYFGPGTRLTVL.

This sequence joins TRBV11-2 and TRBJ1-1; D gene unclear. CDR3 length: 16 residues. V was pared by 5 bases and J by 1 base, with 17 bases between. Germline CDR1 and CDR2: SGHAT and FQNNGV. The CDR3: CASSGGVRDGNTEAFF. The CDR3 nucleotides are TGTGCCAGCAGCGGCGGCGTGAGAGACGGGAACACTGAAGCTTTCTTT.

This clone was seen only a few times. CDR3 nucleotides: TGTGCCAGCAGCTGGACAGGGCGAAATGAAAAACTGTTTTTT. This encodes CASSWTGRNEKLFF. The rearrangement links TRBV5-5 to TRBJ1-4, with 8 nucleotides matching TRBD1. Per germline, CDR1 SGHKS and CDR2 YYEKEE (reference sequence). This CDR3 is 14 amino acids long. V shed 3 bases and J 5 bases; nucleotides not matched to a gene: 3.